This T cell receptor (beta chain) was retrieved from a study of T cell responses to AZD1222 COVID-19 vaccine. CDR3 size: 14 residues. CDR1 and CDR2 (germline): MNHEY, SVGAGI. Trimming stripped 6 bases from V and 1 base from J, with 12 bases between. Measured with immunoSEQ multiplex PCR; TCRdb has only the in-frame clones, and not every one. The table includes approximately 150,000 clones, around 90% detected once. General study results and limits: Among AZD1222 vaccinees, only five or six were seropositive at baseline. A rise in Spike-specific TCR breadth and depth followed two AZD1222 doses. There were vaccine-associated CD4 TCRs across spike, dominant at 160-218 and 743-854.

Worth noting for this clone: Its antigen is not known.

The chain employs TRBV6-5 and TRBJ1-1; D remains unclear. The sample was peripheral blood, taken 28 days after the second AZD1222 dose. The clonotype originates from an adult who received the AZD1222 COVID-19 vaccine. CDR3 loop: CASRLKRQNTEAFF. The DNA of the CDR3 is TGTGCCAGCAGATTAAAGCGACAGAACACTGAAGCTTTCTTT.